The 32 T cell receptor beta chains below all came from one sample that was sequenced in a study of blood T cell repertoires in COVID-19. The data were produced by immunoSEQ multiplex PCR, yet TCRdb's version contains in-frame clones alone and is incomplete. Here the sample spans about 100,000 clones, around nine tenths being singletons. The sample comprised peripheral blood. The receptor set was obtained from a man in his sixties or seventies with acute or convalescent COVID-19.

The CDR3 reads CASSQGGQGFSPLHF. As DNA, the CDR3 is TGCGCCAGCAGCCAAGGGGGACAGGGGTTTTCACCCCTCCACTTT. The chain carries TRBV4-3 and TRBJ1-6; TRBD1 aligns across 10 bases. This CDR3 is built from 15 residues. V gave up 1 base and J gave up 9 bases; unmatched junction bases: 3. Germline CDR1 reads LGHNA; CDR2 reads YSLEER.

This chain uses TRBV6-5 with TRBJ1-1, with 9 bases that match TRBD1. The CDR3 extends over 14 amino acids. Trimming at V came to 5 bases and at J to 6 bases, leaving 7 bases not matched to a gene. Germline V gene sequence: CDR1 MNHEY, CDR2 SVGAGI. CDR3 coding DNA: TGTGCCAGCAGTCCCCGGGACAGGGCCTCTGAAGCTTTCTTT. Its translation: CASSPRDRASEAFF.

This chain connects TRBV27 to TRBJ2-2, with 8 bases identical to TRBD2. Germline CDR1 reads MNHEY; CDR2 reads SMNVEV (reference sequence). After removal of 4 bases from V and 6 bases from J, the junction contained 4 bases not matched to a gene. The CDR3 has 14 residues. The CDR3 sequence is CASSYGGVAGELFF. CDR3 DNA sequence: TGTGCCAGCAGTTACGGGGGGGTGGCCGGGGAGCTGTTTTTT.

CDR3 region: CASSRSPGTVAEKLFF. The CDR3 DNA follows: TGTGCCAGCAGCCGGTCCCCCGGGACAGTCGCTGAAAAACTGTTTTTT. This chain uses TRBV3-1 (or the pseudogene TRBV3-2) with TRBJ1-4; 7 bases line up with TRBD1. This CDR3 has 16 residues. Looked up from germline, CDR1 is LGHDT and CDR2 is YNNKEL (reference sequence). Trimming cost V 4 bases and J 7 bases; bases outside gene matches: 12.

This clone occurred a few times. The V gene is TRBV10-3, the J gene TRBJ2-1; D uncertain. Germline CDR1 and CDR2: ENHRY and SYGVKD. This CDR3 contains 13 residues. V was clipped by 4 bases and J by 5 bases, with 9 bases between them. CDR3 bases: TGTGCCATCAGTGTAGAGTCTCACAATGAGCAGTTCTTC. Translating gives CAISVESHNEQFF.

The V and J genes are TRBV9 and TRBJ2-1; TRBD2 matches 7 bases. J gave up 2 bases and V 0 bases, and 5 bases lay outside the gene matches. The CDR3 runs to 16 residues. The germline CDR1 and CDR2 sequences are SGDLS and YYNGEE. The CDR3 is CASSVGMGGTYNEQFF. DNA for the CDR3: TGTGCCAGCAGCGTAGGAATGGGAGGGACCTACAATGAGCAGTTCTTC.

The chain combines TRBV28 with TRBJ2-7; TRBD2 agrees at 9 bases. After removal of 8 bases from V and 3 bases from J, the junction contained 2 bases not matched to a gene. CDR3 length equals 12 residues. Germline values: CDR1 MDHEN, CDR2 SYDVKM. In DNA form, the CDR3 reads TGTGCCAGCCAGCGGGGGGTCTACGAGCAGTACTTC. Residues: CASQRGVYEQYF.

The chain uses TRBV19 and TRBJ1-6; D not certain. The germline CDR1 and CDR2 sequences are LNHDA and SQIVND (reference sequence). V lost 5 bases to trimming and J lost 8 bases, with 10 bases between them. This CDR3 has 13 amino acids. The CDR3 DNA sequence: TGTGCCAGTAGTGCTGTGGCGGATTCACCCCTCCACTTT. It codes for CASSAVADSPLHF.

The chain links TRBV28 to TRBJ1-1; TRBD1 is a possible D gene (6 bases). The CDR3 contains 16 residues. Germline-derived CDR1 and CDR2 are MDHEN and SYDVKM. Between the trimmed V and J ends, which lost 10 bases and 0 bases, there was a span of 21 bases. CDR3: CATLGQYGVMNTEAFF. The CDR3 region has the DNA TGTGCCACCTTAGGACAGTACGGGGTGATGAACACTGAAGCTTTCTTT.

This clone was counted a single time. This rearrangement joins TRBV7-9 to TRBJ2-7; 11 positions match TRBD2. With 5 bases clipped from V and 0 bases from J, the junction kept 3 bases outside the gene matches. Looked up from germline, CDR1 is SEHNR and CDR2 is FQNEAQ (reference sequence). This CDR3 has 15 amino acids. CDR3 in DNA: TGTGCCAGCAGCCCGACTAGCGGGGACTCCTACGAGCAGTACTTC. Amino acids: CASSPTSGDSYEQYF.

This rearrangement joins TRBV27 to TRBJ1-5; 8 bases map to TRBD1. CDR1 and CDR2 from the germline V gene are MNHEY and SMNVEV (reference sequence). The V gene end was trimmed by 5 bases and the J gene end by 4 bases; junction bases not matched to a gene: 4. The CDR3 consists of 14 residues. The CDR3 loop is CASSPWTGNQPQHF. DNA for the CDR3: TGTGCCAGCAGTCCATGGACAGGGAATCAGCCCCAGCATTTT.

This rearrangement joins TRBV18 to TRBJ2-2; D is perhaps TRBD1 (6 bases). CDR3 length: 16 residues. The V and J ends lost 4 bases and 3 bases respectively, with 15 bases between them. Germline CDR1 reads KGHSH; CDR2 reads LQKENI. The CDR3 bases are TGTGCCAGCTCACATACAGGGAGTTTTGACACCGGGGAGCTGTTTTTT. Protein product: CASSHTGSFDTGELFF.

The chain is built from TRBV18 and TRBJ1-1; maybe TRBD1 (6 bases). The CDR3 loop spans 13 amino acids. CDR1 is KGHSH and CDR2 is LQKENI in the germline V gene. V was shortened by 5 bases and J by 2 bases, with 9 bases between the two germline ends. The CDR3 protein is CASSTGLNTEAFF. The CDR3 DNA sequence: TGTGCCAGCTCAACAGGGCTCAACACTGAAGCTTTCTTT.

The V call is TRBV9, the J call TRBJ2-7; TRBD1 is a possible D gene (5 bases). The CDR3 spans 13 residues. CDR1 and CDR2 from the germline V gene are SGDLS and YYNGEE. Trimming left V 4 bases short and J 4 bases short, with 12 bases between. The CDR3 nucleotides read TGTGCCAGCAGCCTCGACAGCGATTACGAGCAGTACTTC. This gives the protein CASSLDSDYEQYF.

V and J are TRBV6-5 and TRBJ1-4; perhaps TRBD1 as D (5 bases). CDR1 and CDR2 (germline): MNHEY, SVGAGI. V was pared by 7 bases and J by 4 bases, with 10 bases between. There are 13 residues in the CDR3. CDR3 DNA sequence: TGTGCCAGCAAGGGGTTGTATAATGAAAAACTGTTTTTT. It specifies CASKGLYNEKLFF.

The chain recombines TRBV7-9 with TRBJ2-5; possible D gene TRBD2, 6 bases. V was clipped by 8 bases and J by 4 bases, with 11 bases between them. Germline-derived CDR1 and CDR2 are SEHNR and FQNEAQ (reference sequence). This CDR3 has 12 residues. The CDR3 is CASGGDSETQYF. CDR3 in DNA: TGTGCCAGCGGAGGGGACTCAGAGACCCAGTACTTC.

This clone was recorded once. This chain joins TRBV9 and TRBJ1-6, with no clear D. Looked up from germline, CDR1 is SGDLS and CDR2 is YYNGEE. The CDR3 length is 15 residues. The germline V and J ends were trimmed by 4 bases and 3 bases, with 11 bases remaining between them. CDR3 nucleotide sequence: TGTGCCAGCAGCCCCCCCGGACTCTATAATTCACCCCTCCACTTT. Protein product: CASSPPGLYNSPLHF.

The chain links TRBV5-1 to TRBJ2-2; TRBD1 might be the D (10 bases). The V gene's germline CDR1 is SGHRS and CDR2 YFSETQ. V was pared by 5 bases and J by 6 bases, with 32 bases between. The CDR3 extends over 20 amino acids. The CDR3 region is CASRLASGTGVHWGPGELFF. CDR3 coding DNA: TGCGCCAGCAGACTTGCTAGCGGGACAGGGGTCCATTGGGGGCCCGGGGAGCTGTTTTTT.

The chain carries TRBV28 and TRBJ1-2; D not resolved. This CDR3 has 13 residues. The germline V and J ends were trimmed by 8 bases and 1 base, with 11 bases remaining between them. Germline CDR1 and CDR2: MDHEN and SYDVKM. CDR3 nucleotide sequence: TGTGCCAGCGAACACCCGTATAACTATGGCTACACCTTC. The encoded protein is CASEHPYNYGYTF.

The chain recombines TRBV28 with TRBJ2-1; TRBD2 agrees at 8 bases. CDR3 length: 16 residues. Germline V gives CDR1 MDHEN, CDR2 SYDVKM. The ends lost 1 base at V and 4 bases at J; junction bases unmatched: 6. The CDR3: CASSLSTSGNYNEQFF. The DNA for the CDR3 is TGTGCCAGCAGTTTATCCACTAGCGGAAATTACAATGAGCAGTTCTTC. Filled out from reference TRBV28 and TRBJ2-1, the complete variable domain reads DVKVTQSSRYLVKRTGEKVFLECVQDMDHENMFWYRQDPGLGLRLIYFSYDVKMKEKGDIPEGYSVSREKKERFSLILESASTNQTSMYLCASSLSTSGNYNEQFFGPGTRLTVL.

This chain uses TRBV15 with TRBJ2-5; D may be TRBD2 (6 bases). The CDR3 is made up of 16 amino acids. Trimming shortened V by 0 bases and J by 1 base, and 12 bases separated the two germline ends. Germline V lookup: CDR1 LNHNV, CDR2 YYDKDF (reference sequence). The CDR3 DNA sequence: TGTGCCACCAGCAGAGACGGAGGGCGAGCCCAAGAGACCCAGTACTTC. Its translation: CATSRDGGRAQETQYF.

This clone was seen a single time. V is TRBV2 and J is TRBJ2-4; D might be TRBD1 (5 bases). This CDR3 is 14 amino acids long. Germline CDR1 reads SNHLY; CDR2 reads FYNNEI. Trimming took 1 base from V and 8 from J, leaving 12 bases between them. CDR3 amino acids: CASSEEGPRDIQYF. The CDR3 DNA reads TGTGCCAGCAGTGAAGAGGGGCCCCGGGACATTCAGTACTTC.

The J gene is TRBJ2-7, the V gene TRBV4-2, with 8 bases lining up with TRBD1. With V trimmed by 0 bases and J by 6 bases, 7 bases remained unmatched. The CDR3 runs 15 residues. The germline CDR1 and CDR2 sequences are LGHNA and YNFKEQ. The CDR3 loop reads CASSQDRAGGFEQYF. The CDR3, as DNA: TGTGCCAGCAGCCAAGATCGCGCAGGGGGCTTCGAGCAGTACTTC.

The genes are TRBV3-1 (or the pseudogene TRBV3-2) and TRBJ2-5; TRBD2 matches at 7 bases. The CDR3 extends over 14 amino acids. The V gene end was trimmed by 6 bases and the J gene end by 2 bases; junction bases not matched to a gene: 6. Germline assignment: CDR1 LGHDT and CDR2 YNNKEL (reference sequence). CDR3 nucleotide sequence: TGTGCCAGCAGAGGTACTAGCGAACAAGAGACCCAGTACTTC. Residues: CASRGTSEQETQYF.

This chain joins TRBV6-1 and TRBJ2-1; D is perhaps TRBD1 (6 bases). The CDR3 is made up of 15 amino acids. Trimming pared 5 bases from V and 0 bases from J, leaving 11 bases between. Germline V lookup: CDR1 MNHNS, CDR2 SASEGT. The CDR3 reads CASSLRGSSYNEQFF. CDR3 coding DNA: TGTGCCAGCAGTCTCAGGGGAAGCTCCTACAATGAGCAGTTCTTC.

The V and J genes are TRBV10-3 and TRBJ2-7, with a tentative D call TRBD2 (5 bases). The CDR3 loop spans 15 amino acids. CDR1 and CDR2 from the germline V gene are ENHRY and SYGVKD. With 3 bases removed from V and 4 bases from J, the gap between germline ends came to 16 bases. The CDR3 loop reads CAISDGAEVLYEQYF. CDR3 nucleotides: TGTGCCATCAGTGATGGAGCGGAGGTTCTATACGAGCAGTACTTC.

The CDR3, as DNA: TGTGCCAGCAGCACCGGGACAGGGGCTGCCGGGGAGCTGTTTTTT. Its translation is CASSTGTGAAGELFF. V gene TRBV6-6 combines with J gene TRBJ2-2; 10 bases match TRBD1. The CDR3 runs to 15 residues. The V and J ends lost 6 bases and 6 bases, in that order; junction bases with no gene match: 7. Germline CDR1 MNHNY, CDR2 SVGAGI (reference sequence).

CDR3 in amino acids: CASSLTGVGTDTQYF. The DNA for the CDR3 is TGTGCCAGCAGCCTTACAGGGGTGGGCACAGATACGCAGTATTTT. The rearrangement joins TRBV7-6 to TRBJ2-3, with 7 bases lining up with TRBD1. CDR3 length: 15 amino acids. CDR1 and CDR2 from the germline V gene are SGHVS and FNYEAQ. V shed 5 bases, J shed 1 base, and the junction held 6 bases outside the gene matches.

This clone was picked up a small number of times. The rearrangement uses TRBV6-5 and TRBJ2-3, with D possibly matching TRBD2 (6 bases). This CDR3 contains 14 residues. With 8 bases removed from V and 2 bases from J, the gap between germline ends came to 14 bases. Germline V gene sequence: CDR1 MNHEY, CDR2 SVGAGI. CDR3 DNA sequence: TGTGCCAGCGGCCGGACGGGAGACACAGATACGCAGTATTTT. Its translation: CASGRTGDTDTQYF.

J is TRBJ2-3 and V is TRBV7-9, with 9 nucleotides matching TRBD2. V trimming: 3 bases; J trimming: 9 bases; junction bases outside the gene matches: 13. There are 16 residues in the CDR3. Germline V lookup: CDR1 SEHNR, CDR2 FQNEAQ (reference sequence). The CDR3 sequence: CASSFSGSGGLGTQYF. As DNA, the CDR3 is TGTGCCAGCAGCTTTAGCGGGAGCGGGGGGTTAGGGACGCAGTATTTT.

This chain links TRBV19 with TRBJ2-1; 8 positions agree with TRBD1. The ends lost 3 bases at V and 5 bases at J; junction bases unmatched: 15. CDR1 is LNHDA, CDR2 SQIVND, per germline (reference sequence). The CDR3 contains 18 residues. The CDR3 DNA reads as TGTGCCAGTAGTATTGGACAGGGAAAAGGAGGCTCGCACAATGAGCAGTTCTTC. Amino acid sequence: CASSIGQGKGGSHNEQFF.

The chain is built from TRBV7-7 and TRBJ1-1, with D unresolved. Trimming pared 5 bases from V and 0 bases from J, leaving 7 bases between. Germline assignment: CDR1 SSHAT and CDR2 FNYEAQ (reference sequence). The CDR3 consists of 13 residues. CDR3 DNA sequence: TGTGCCAGCAGCCCCGGGATGAACACTGAAGCTTTCTTT. It specifies CASSPGMNTEAFF.